The next 2 T cell receptor beta chains were all read from a single sample in a study of response to subunit inactivated influenza vaccine (dated by TCRdb to the late 2010s). The method was RT-PCR. Sequencing was carried out with an Illumina HiSeq 2500. The raw public reads went through TCRdb reprocessing: fastp at Q25, MiXCR clone calling, in-frame beta chains kept. One record per CDR3 amino acid sequence lists the most common genes and DNA. The sample table contains approximately 500,000 distinct CDR3 sequences; only one count was recorded for under 25% of them. The top ten hold 2.5% to 3% of the sample. The same data also went into a second study, on T cells expressing NK-cell markers. From the second report: TCR beta cDNA libraries were made by 5'RACE template switching that added a universal primer site and unique molecular identifiers.

Material: CD4+ T cells sorted from PBMCs, obtained 11 to 12 days after vaccination. These receptors all stem from a man in his forties or fifties who received an inactivated influenza vaccine. Donor details come from another sample of the same person, matched by shared clones.

The chain couples TRBV28 to TRBJ1-1, with a possible D match to TRBD1 (6 bases). V lost 2 bases, J lost 10 bases, and 14 bases lay in between. Germline CDR1 MDHEN, CDR2 SYDVKM. The CDR3 sequence is 13 residues long. The CDR3 DNA reads TGTGCCAGCAGTTTAGTGCAGGGGTCGGGAGCTTTCTTT. It yields the protein CASSLVQGSGAFF.

The chain recombines TRBV28 with TRBJ2-3, with a tentative D call TRBD1 (6 bases). The CDR3 covers 13 residues. V lost 5 bases, J lost 4 bases, and 10 bases lay in between. Germline loops: CDR1 MDHEN, CDR2 SYDVKM. The DNA for the CDR3 is TGTGCCAGCAGTCCACAGGGTCCAGATACGCAGTATTTT. Protein: CASSPQGPDTQYF.